This T cell receptor beta chain was sequenced in a study of shared clonotypes between healthy human individuals. Study summary: A few men and a couple of women, aged 18 to 49, were donors. Overall study results and limits: The study drew on few donors, limiting represented genetic and exposure-history diversity.

Germline CDR1 MDHEN, CDR2 SYDVKM. The CDR3 is 16 residues long. V gave up 7 bases and J gave up 4 bases; unmatched junction bases: 15. Researchers ran the assay at a deep level. TCRdb's copy holds only in-frame clones and misses some; the assay was immunoSEQ multiplex PCR. In the table there are about 470,000 clones, 75% to 85% of which are singletons. Every contributor of samples was a Caucasian grown-up residing in Nashville, Tennessee. As for this clone: Antigen unknown.

Input material: PBMCs. This chain uses TRBV28 with TRBJ1-2; 7 positions agree with TRBD1. The receptor comes from a woman in her 40s in good health. Some clones in this sample may be carry-over from other donors' samples. The chain's CDR3 is CASIQSGGVSSYGYTF. In nucleotides, the CDR3 is TGTGCCAGCATCCAATCAGGGGGGGTTTCTAGCTATGGCTACACCTTC.